These T cell receptor beta chains were read from a single sample in a study of shared clonotypes between healthy human individuals. The assay was immunoSEQ multiplex PCR, and TCRdb's table has in-frame clones only and misses some. The table has over 2 million clones, 80% to 95% seen once. The sample taken for sequencing was naive CD4+ T cells from PBMCs. The receptors were sampled from a man aged 18-30 years in good health. Some clones in this sample may be carry-over from other donors' samples. CDR3s include the opening cysteine and the closing phenylalanine or tryptophan. A D gene is named only where the DNA matches it firmly. Only some rows state a clone size, as once, few, many or a class for expanded clones.

abundance | d_gene | j_gene | v_gene | len | CDR3aa | CDR3nt
- | TRBD2 | TRBJ2-5 | TRBV6-5 | 15 | CASSRGGTAGETQYF | TGTGCCAGCAGCCGGGGGGGAACAGCCGGGGAGACCCAGTACTTC
once | TRBD2 | TRBJ2-5 | TRBV10-3 | 13 | CAISESSSGTQYF | TGTGCCATCAGTGAGTCCTCTAGCGGGACCCAGTACTTC
- | - | TRBJ1-2 | TRBV28 | 13 | CASSLRQGYGYTF | TGTGCCAGCAGTTTACGACAAGGCTATGGCTACACCTTC
- | TRBD2 | TRBJ2-2 | TRBV7-2 | 16 | CASSWTSVTNTGELFF | TGTGCCAGCAGCTGGACTAGCGTAACGAACACCGGGGAGCTGTTTTTT
- | TRBD1 | TRBJ2-7 | TRBV6-1 | 16 | CASSDGDRESTYEQYF | TGTGCCAGCAGTGATGGAGACAGGGAATCAACCTACGAGCAGTACTTC
- | - | TRBJ1-1 | TRBV5-1 | 14 | CASSLVAGVTEAFF | TGCGCCAGCAGCTTGGTTGCAGGGGTGACTGAAGCTTTCTTT
- | TRBD2 | TRBJ2-5 | TRBV18 | 16 | CASSPQGLAGGETQYF | TGTGCCAGCTCACCCCAGGGACTAGCGGGAGGAGAGACCCAGTACTTC
- | - | TRBJ1-4 | TRBV6-4 | 12 | CASSSPIGKLFF | TGTGCCAGCAGTTCACCGATTGGAAAACTGTTTTTT
- | - | TRBJ2-3 | TRBV5-1 | 15 | CASSKLGILTDTQYF | TGCGCCAGCAGCAAATTAGGGATACTCACAGATACGCAGTATTTT
- | - | TRBJ1-2 | TRBV5-1 | 13 | CASSLEMGAGYTF | TGCGCCAGCAGCTTGGAAATGGGCGCAGGCTACACCTTC
- | TRBD1 | TRBJ1-2 | TRBV7-9 | 14 | CASSLKQGADGYTF | TGTGCCAGCAGCTTAAAGCAGGGGGCAGATGGCTACACCTTC
- | - | TRBJ2-7 | TRBV9 | 14 | CASSVAPVGGEQYF | TGTGCCAGCAGCGTAGCCCCCGTGGGAGGCGAGCAGTACTTC
once | - | TRBJ2-2 | TRBV6-4 | 12 | CASSALTGELFF | TGTGCCAGCAGCGCGCTTACCGGGGAGCTGTTTTTT
- | TRBD1 | TRBJ1-4 | TRBV6-5 | 15 | CASRGPGQGGEKLFF | TGTGCCAGCAGAGGACCGGGACAGGGTGGTGAAAAACTGTTTTTT
- | TRBD2 | TRBJ2-1 | TRBV19 | 15 | CASSYGSGTYNEQFF | TGTGCCAGTAGTTACGGGAGCGGGACGTACAATGAGCAGTTCTTC
few | TRBD1 | TRBJ1-2 | TRBV29-1 | 13 | CSVVGQLNYGYTF | TGCAGCGTTGTGGGACAGCTTAACTATGGCTACACCTTC
- | - | TRBJ2-2 | TRBV7-9 | 13 | CASSPIPTGELFF | TGTGCCAGCAGCCCAATCCCAACCGGGGAGCTGTTTTTT
- | - | TRBJ2-7 | TRBV30 | 13 | CAWSVGDSYEQYF | TGTGCCTGGAGTGTGGGGGATTCCTACGAGCAGTACTTC
- | - | TRBJ2-6 | TRBV5-5 | 17 | CASITTPTGSGANVLTF | TGTGCCAGCATCACCACCCCCACTGGCTCTGGGGCCAACGTCCTGACTTTC
- | - | TRBJ2-5 | TRBV7-3 | 16 | CASSLTGRVNQETQYF | TGTGCCAGCAGCTTAACAGGACGGGTAAACCAAGAGACCCAGTACTTC
once | - | TRBJ2-3 | TRBV4-2 | 16 | CASSQVGRELGDTQYF | TGTGCCAGCAGCCAAGTCGGACGGGAGCTGGGAGATACGCAGTATTTT
- | - | TRBJ2-7 | TRBV5-1 | 15 | CASSFQTGSSYEQYF | TGCGCCAGCAGCTTCCAGACAGGAAGCTCCTACGAGCAGTACTTC
once | - | TRBJ2-1 | TRBV28 | 12 | CASSSTGYEQFF | TGTGCCAGCAGTTCTACAGGGTATGAGCAGTTCTTC
- | TRBD1 | TRBJ2-7 | TRBV7-2 | 15 | CASSLGQGLSYEQYF | TGTGCCAGCAGCTTAGGACAGGGGTTATCCTACGAGCAGTACTTC
- | TRBD1 | TRBJ2-5 | TRBV7-9 | 17 | CASSPRRQGASQETQYF | TGTGCCAGCAGTCCCCGACGACAGGGGGCAAGCCAAGAGACCCAGTACTTC
few | - | TRBJ1-1 | TRBV4-3 | 14 | CASTPPGGRSEAFF | TGCGCCAGCACCCCACCGGGGGGCAGGTCTGAAGCTTTCTTT
- | - | TRBJ2-6 | TRBV5-1 | 18 | CASSPRPLTDSGANVLTF | TGCGCCAGCAGCCCGAGACCCCTGACAGACTCTGGGGCCAACGTCCTGACTTTC
- | TRBD1 | TRBJ2-5 | TRBV27 | 14 | CASSSRQGQETQYF | TGTGCCAGCAGTTCAAGACAGGGGCAAGAGACCCAGTACTTC
- | - | TRBJ1-1 | TRBV7-9 | 13 | CASSFERVTEAFF | TGTGCCAGCAGCTTTGAGAGAGTCACTGAAGCTTTCTTT
- | - | TRBJ1-1 | TRBV9 | 13 | CASSSTVNTEAFF | TGTGCCAGCAGCTCGACAGTGAACACTGAAGCTTTCTTT
- | - | TRBJ2-2 | TRBV7-7 | 15 | CASSVTGDSTGELFF | TGTGCCAGCAGCGTGACAGGAGACTCCACCGGGGAGCTGTTTTTT
- | TRBD2 | TRBJ2-3 | TRBV9 | 15 | CASSPLAARTDTQYF | TGTGCCAGCAGCCCCCTAGCGGCCCGCACAGATACGCAGTATTTT
- | - | TRBJ1-2 | TRBV5-1 | 13 | CASSLQANYGYTF | TGCGCCAGCAGCTTACAGGCGAACTATGGCTACACCTTC
- | - | TRBJ1-3 | TRBV4-1 | 15 | CASSQKTGSGNTIYF | TGCGCCAGCAGCCAAAAAACAGGGTCTGGAAACACCATATATTTT
- | - | TRBJ1-2 | TRBV6-6 | 16 | CASSSVTPRGVYGYTF | TGTGCCAGCAGTTCCGTGACCCCTAGGGGGGTATATGGCTACACCTTC
- | TRBD1 | TRBJ2-5 | TRBV2 | 14 | CASRKDRPQETQYF | TGTGCCAGCAGGAAGGACAGGCCCCAGGAGACCCAGTACTTC
- | TRBD2 | TRBJ2-1 | TRBV4-2 | 19 | CASSQVGLAGGIPGNEQFF | TGTGCCAGCAGCCAAGTGGGACTAGCGGGAGGTATCCCCGGGAATGAGCAGTTCTTC
- | - | TRBJ2-2 | TRBV2 | 15 | CASSDLQPNTGELFF | TGTGCCAGCAGTGATTTACAGCCTAACACCGGGGAGCTGTTTTTT
- | TRBD1 | TRBJ2-7 | TRBV19 | 13 | CASSQGATYEQYF | TGTGCCAGTAGTCAGGGGGCCACCTACGAGCAGTACTTC
- | - | TRBJ1-5 | TRBV19 | 15 | CASSISWGTDSPQHF | TGTGCCAGTAGTATATCATGGGGTACAGATTCGCCCCAGCATTTT
- | - | TRBJ2-5 | TRBV28 | 13 | CASSFGQGGTQYF | TGTGCCAGCAGTTTTGGTCAGGGGGGGACCCAGTACTTC
- | - | TRBJ1-2 | TRBV28 | 14 | CASSSPGGHGGYTF | TGTGCCAGCAGTTCCCCCGGCGGGCACGGTGGCTACACCTTC
once | TRBD1 | TRBJ1-1 | TRBV5-1 | 16 | CASSFSPGTGDTEAFF | TGCGCCAGCAGCTTTTCCCCCGGGACAGGGGACACTGAAGCTTTCTTT
- | - | TRBJ1-2 | TRBV19 | 13 | CASSPGWLYGYTF | TGTGCCAGTAGTCCCGGTTGGCTCTATGGCTACACCTTC
once | TRBD2 | TRBJ2-2 | TRBV7-2 | 16 | CASSHAGLAPTGELFF | TGTGCCAGCAGCCACGCGGGACTAGCGCCGACCGGGGAGCTGTTTTTT
- | - | TRBJ2-7 | TRBV27 | 14 | CASSLLQSRYEQYF | TGTGCCAGCAGTTTATTACAGAGCCGCTACGAGCAGTACTTC
- | - | TRBJ2-7 | TRBV6-6 | 12 | CASTSHSYEQYF | TGTGCCAGCACCAGCCATTCCTACGAGCAGTACTTC
- | - | TRBJ1-4 | TRBV5-1 | 15 | CASSLNSRGNEKLFF | TGCGCCAGCAGCCTAAATTCTAGGGGGAATGAAAAACTGTTTTTT
- | TRBD1 | TRBJ2-3 | TRBV11-3 | 15 | CASSQGQGAADTQYF | TGTGCCAGCAGCCAAGGACAGGGGGCCGCAGATACGCAGTATTTT
- | TRBD2 | TRBJ2-7 | TRBV4-1 | 16 | CASSSNALAASYEQYF | TGCGCCAGCAGCTCGAACGCGCTAGCGGCCTCCTACGAGCAGTACTTC
- | TRBD1 | TRBJ1-4 | TRBV28 | 17 | CASSSPGGGRRVEKLFF | TGTGCCAGCAGTTCCCCAGGGGGGGGGCGACGGGTTGAAAAACTGTTTTTT